This T cell receptor (beta chain) was profiled in a study of T cell changes during pregnancy in multiple sclerosis. V was trimmed by 5 bases and J by 4 bases, leaving 7 bases between them. The CDR3 length is 12 residues. Germline CDR1 SGHTA, CDR2 FQGTGA. TCRdb's table, derived via immunoSEQ multiplex PCR, lists solely in-frame clones and lacks some. The sample carries 45,000 to 55,000 clones, around 92% recorded once. The source material was CD4+ T cells from peripheral blood mononuclear cells, sampled in the second trimester of pregnancy. This receptor was taken from a female donor in good health, enrolled as a control in a pregnancy study. V usage is TRBV7-3 and J usage is TRBJ2-3, with TRBD2 as a possible D gene (5 bases). This CDR3 is CASSQEADTQYF. The CDR3, as DNA: TGTGCCAGCAGCCAGGAGGCAGATACGCAGTATTTT.